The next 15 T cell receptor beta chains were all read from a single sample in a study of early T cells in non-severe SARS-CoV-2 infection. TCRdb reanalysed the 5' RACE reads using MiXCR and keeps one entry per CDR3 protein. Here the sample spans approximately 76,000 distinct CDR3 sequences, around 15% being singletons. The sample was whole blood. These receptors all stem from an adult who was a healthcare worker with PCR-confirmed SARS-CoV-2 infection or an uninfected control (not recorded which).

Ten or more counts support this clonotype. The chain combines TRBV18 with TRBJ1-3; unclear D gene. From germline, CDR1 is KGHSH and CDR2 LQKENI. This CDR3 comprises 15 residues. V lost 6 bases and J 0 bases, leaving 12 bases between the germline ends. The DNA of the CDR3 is TGTGCCAGCTCTCCCGACGGAATCTCTGGAAACACCATATATTTT. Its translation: CASSPDGISGNTIYF.

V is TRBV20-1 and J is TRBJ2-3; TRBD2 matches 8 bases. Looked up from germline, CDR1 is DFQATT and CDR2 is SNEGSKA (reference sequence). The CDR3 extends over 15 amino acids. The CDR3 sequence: CSGGGGAANTDTQYF. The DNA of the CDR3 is TGCAGCGGGGGGGGCGGAGCGGCGAACACAGATACGCAGTATTTT.

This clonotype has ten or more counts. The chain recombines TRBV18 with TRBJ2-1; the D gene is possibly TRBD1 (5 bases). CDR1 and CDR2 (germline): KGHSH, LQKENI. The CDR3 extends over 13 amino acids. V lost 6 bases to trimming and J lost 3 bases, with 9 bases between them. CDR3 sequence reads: CASSDRNYNEQFF. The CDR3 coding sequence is TGTGCCAGCTCCGACAGAAACTACAATGAGCAGTTCTTC.

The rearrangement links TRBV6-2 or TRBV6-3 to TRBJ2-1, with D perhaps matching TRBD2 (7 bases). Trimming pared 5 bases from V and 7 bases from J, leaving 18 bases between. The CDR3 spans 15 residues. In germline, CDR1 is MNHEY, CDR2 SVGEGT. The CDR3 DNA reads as TGTGCCAGCAGTGCTAGGGGGAGGGCCCTGAATGAGCAGTTCTTC. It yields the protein CASSARGRALNEQFF.

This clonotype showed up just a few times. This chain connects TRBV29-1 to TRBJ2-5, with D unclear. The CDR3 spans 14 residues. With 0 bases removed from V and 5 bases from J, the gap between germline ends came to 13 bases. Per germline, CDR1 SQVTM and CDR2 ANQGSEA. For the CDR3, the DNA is TGCAGCGTTGAAGATCGAAATGGGTGGGAGACCCAGTACTTC. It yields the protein CSVEDRNGWETQYF. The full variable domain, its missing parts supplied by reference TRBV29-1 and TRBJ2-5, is SAVISQKPSRDICQRGTSLTIQCQVDSQVTMMFWYRQQPGQSLTLIATANQGSEATYESGFVIDKFPISRPNLTFSTLTVSNMSPEDSSIYLCSVEDRNGWETQYFGPGTRLLVL.

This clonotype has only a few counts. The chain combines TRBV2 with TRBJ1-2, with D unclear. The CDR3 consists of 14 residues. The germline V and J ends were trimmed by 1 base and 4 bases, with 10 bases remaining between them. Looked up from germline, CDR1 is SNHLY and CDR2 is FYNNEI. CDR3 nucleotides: TGTGCCAGCAGTGAAGGACTTAGCGGCTATGGCTACACCTTC. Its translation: CASSEGLSGYGYTF.

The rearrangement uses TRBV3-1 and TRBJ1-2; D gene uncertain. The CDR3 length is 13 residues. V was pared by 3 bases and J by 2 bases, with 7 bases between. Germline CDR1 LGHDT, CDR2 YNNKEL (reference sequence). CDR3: CASSQNQNYGYTF. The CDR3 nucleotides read TGTGCCAGCAGCCAGAACCAAAACTATGGCTACACCTTC.

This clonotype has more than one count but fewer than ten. In DNA form, the CDR3 reads TGTGCCAGCAGCCAACGTCCCGGTGAAAAACTGTTTTTT. Protein sequence: CASSQRPGEKLFF. V gene TRBV14 combines with J gene TRBJ1-4; D call uncertain. CDR1 and CDR2 (germline): SGHDN, FVKESK. The CDR3 consists of 13 residues. The V end lost 2 bases, the J end lost 7 bases, and 8 bases lay between the germline ends.

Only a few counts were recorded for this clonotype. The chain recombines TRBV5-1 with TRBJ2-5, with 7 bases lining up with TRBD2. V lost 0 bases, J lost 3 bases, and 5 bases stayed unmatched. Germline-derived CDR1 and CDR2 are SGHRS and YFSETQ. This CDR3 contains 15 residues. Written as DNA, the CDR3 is TGCGCCAGCAGCTTGGGTCCGGGAGGTGAAGAGACCCAGTACTTC. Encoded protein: CASSLGPGGEETQYF. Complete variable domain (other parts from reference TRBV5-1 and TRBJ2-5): KAGVTQTPRYLIKTRGQQVTLSCSPISGHRSVSWYQQTPGQGLQFLFEYFSETQRNKGNFPGRFSGRQFSNSRSEMNVSTLELGDSALYLCASSLGPGGEETQYFGPGTRLLVL.

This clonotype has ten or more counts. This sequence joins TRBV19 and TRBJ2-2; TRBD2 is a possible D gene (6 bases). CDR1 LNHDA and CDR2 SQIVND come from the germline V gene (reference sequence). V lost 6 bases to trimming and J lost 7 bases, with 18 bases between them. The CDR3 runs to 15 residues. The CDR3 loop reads CASRPSSRRGGELFF. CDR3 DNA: TGTGCCAGTAGGCCATCTAGCCGGCGGGGCGGGGAGCTGTTTTTT.

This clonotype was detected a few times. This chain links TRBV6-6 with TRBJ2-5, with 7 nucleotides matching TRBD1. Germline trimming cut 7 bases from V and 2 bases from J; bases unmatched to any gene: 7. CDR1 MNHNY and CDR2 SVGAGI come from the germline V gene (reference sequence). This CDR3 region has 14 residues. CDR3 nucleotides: TGTGCCAGCATTCCTCCGGGACAGCAAGAGACCCAGTACTTC. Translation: CASIPPGQQETQYF.

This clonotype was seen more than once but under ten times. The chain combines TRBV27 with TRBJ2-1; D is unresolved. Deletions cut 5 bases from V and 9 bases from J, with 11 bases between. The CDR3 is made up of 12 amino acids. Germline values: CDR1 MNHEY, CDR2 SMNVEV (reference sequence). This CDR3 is CASSPTLGEQFF. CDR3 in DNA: TGTGCCAGCAGTCCGACCCTCGGTGAGCAGTTCTTC.

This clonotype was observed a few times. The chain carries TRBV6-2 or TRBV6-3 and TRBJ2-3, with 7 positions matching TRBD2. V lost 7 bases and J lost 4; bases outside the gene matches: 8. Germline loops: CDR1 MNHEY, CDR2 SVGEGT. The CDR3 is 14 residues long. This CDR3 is CASTELAASDTQYF. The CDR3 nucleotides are TGTGCCAGCACGGAGCTAGCGGCGTCAGATACGCAGTATTTT.

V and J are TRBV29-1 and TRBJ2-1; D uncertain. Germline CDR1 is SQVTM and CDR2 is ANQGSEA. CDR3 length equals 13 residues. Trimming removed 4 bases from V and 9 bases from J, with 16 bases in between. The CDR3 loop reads CSVVPVRGVEQFF. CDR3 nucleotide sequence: TGCAGCGTTGTCCCGGTACGTGGGGTTGAGCAGTTCTTC.

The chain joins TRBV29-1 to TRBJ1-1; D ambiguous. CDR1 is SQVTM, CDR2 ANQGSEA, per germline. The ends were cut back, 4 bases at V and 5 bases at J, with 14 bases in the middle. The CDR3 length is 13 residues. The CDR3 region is CSVAPTLGTEAFF. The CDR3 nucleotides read TGCAGCGTTGCCCCCACCCTAGGTACTGAAGCTTTCTTT.